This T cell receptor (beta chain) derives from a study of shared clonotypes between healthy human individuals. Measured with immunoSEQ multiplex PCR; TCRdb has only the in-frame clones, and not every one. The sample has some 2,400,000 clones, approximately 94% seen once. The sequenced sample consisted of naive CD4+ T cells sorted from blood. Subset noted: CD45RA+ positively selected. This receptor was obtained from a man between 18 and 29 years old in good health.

The CDR3 loop reads CASSYQREKFF. The CDR3 bases are TGTGCCAGCAGCTATCAGCGGGAGAAGTTCTTC. This chain links TRBV5-6 with TRBJ2-1; 8 nucleotides line up with TRBD2. V lost 3 bases and J lost 14; bases outside the gene matches: 4. CDR3 length: 11 amino acids. Germline V gene lookup returns CDR1 SGHDT and CDR2 YYEEEE.